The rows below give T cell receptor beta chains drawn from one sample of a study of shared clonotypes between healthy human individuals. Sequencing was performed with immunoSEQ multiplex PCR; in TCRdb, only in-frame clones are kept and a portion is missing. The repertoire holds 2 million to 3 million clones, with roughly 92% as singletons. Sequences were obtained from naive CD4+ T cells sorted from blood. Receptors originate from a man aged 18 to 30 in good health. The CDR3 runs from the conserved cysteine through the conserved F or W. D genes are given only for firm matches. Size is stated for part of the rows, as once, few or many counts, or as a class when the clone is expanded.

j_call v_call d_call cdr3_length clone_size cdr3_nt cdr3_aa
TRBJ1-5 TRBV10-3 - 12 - TGTGCCATCAGATCAGAGGACCAGCCCCAGCATTTT CAIRSEDQPQHF
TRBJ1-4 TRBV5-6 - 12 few TGTGCCAGCAGCTTGGACAGGACAAAACTGTTTTTT CASSLDRTKLFF
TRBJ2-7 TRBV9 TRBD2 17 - TGTGCCAGCAGCCCGCTAGCGGGGGCCCCCAAGGTATACGAGCAGTACTTC CASSPLAGAPKVYEQYF
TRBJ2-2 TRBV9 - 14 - TGTGCCAGCAACCGAGGAGGGAACACCGGGGAGCTGTTTTTT CASNRGGNTGELFF
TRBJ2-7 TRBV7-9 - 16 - TGTGCCAGCAGCCTTTACGGGGCCGCGCGGAGCTACGAGCAGTACTTC CASSLYGAARSYEQYF
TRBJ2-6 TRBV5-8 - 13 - TGTGCCAGCAGCTTGGAAGGGGACCTGCCCCTGACTTTC CASSLEGDLPLTF
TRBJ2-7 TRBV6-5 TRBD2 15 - TGTGCCAGCAGTTCCCCCGCTAGCGGGAGATACGAGCAGTACTTC CASSSPASGRYEQYF
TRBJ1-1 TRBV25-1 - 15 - TGTGCCAGCAACCCCCTCGGCGGGGCGAACACTGAAGCTTTCTTT CASNPLGGANTEAFF
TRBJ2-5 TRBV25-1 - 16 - TGTGCCAGCAGTGCTTTGGATCCAGGGAGGACAGAGACCCAGTACTTC CASSALDPGRTETQYF
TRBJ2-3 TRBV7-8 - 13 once TGTGCCAGCAGCTCCTATCGCACAGATACGCAGTATTTT CASSSYRTDTQYF
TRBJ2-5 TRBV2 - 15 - TGTGCCAGCACCGTGAGGGACGTAGCGAGTGAGACCCAGTACTTC CASTVRDVASETQYF
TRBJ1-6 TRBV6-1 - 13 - TGTGCCAGCATGTGGGGGCTCGGTTCACCCCTCCACTTT CASMWGLGSPLHF
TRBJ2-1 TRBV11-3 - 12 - TGTGCCAGCAGCCGCGTATGGGACGAGCAGTTCTTC CASSRVWDEQFF
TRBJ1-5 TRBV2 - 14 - TGTGCCAGCAGTGAGCGGGGGTTTAATCAGCCCCAGCATTTT CASSERGFNQPQHF
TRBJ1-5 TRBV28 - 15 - TGTGCCAGCATCGCGCAGTCCGACCAGGTTAGGTCCCAGCATTTT CASIAQSDQVRSQHF
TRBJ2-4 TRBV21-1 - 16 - TGTGCCAGCAGCGAAGGTAGACAGGACCTTAAAAACATTCAGTACTTC CASSEGRQDLKNIQYF
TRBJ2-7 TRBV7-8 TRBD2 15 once TGTGCCAGCAGCTTAGAAGGCGGGAGGGCCAACGAGCAGTACTTC CASSLEGGRANEQYF
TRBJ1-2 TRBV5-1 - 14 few TGCGCCAGCAGCTTGTCCGACGGAGTCTATGGCTACACCTTC CASSLSDGVYGYTF
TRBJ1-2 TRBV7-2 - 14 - TGTGCCAGCAGCTTTAAGATCGAGAGCTATGGCTACACCTTC CASSFKIESYGYTF
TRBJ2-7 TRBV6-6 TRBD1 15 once TGTGCCAGCAGTTACAGGGCAGGGGGTACCTACGAGCAGTACTTC CASSYRAGGTYEQYF
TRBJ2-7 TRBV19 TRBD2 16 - TGTGCCAGTAGTATGGGTAGCGGGGAGCTCTCCTACGAGCAGTACTTC CASSMGSGELSYEQYF
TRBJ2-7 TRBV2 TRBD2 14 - TGTGCCAGCAGAAGCGGGACGCAGACCTACGAGCAGTACTTC CASRSGTQTYEQYF
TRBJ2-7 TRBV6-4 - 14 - TGTGCCAGCGCCGGAGGAACGATAACGAGGGAGCAGTACTTC CASAGGTITREQYF
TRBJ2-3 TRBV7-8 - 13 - TGTGCCAGCAGCTCAATCCTAATGGGTACGCAGTATTTT CASSSILMGTQYF
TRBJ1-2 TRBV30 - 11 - TGTGCCTGGAGTGATTTATATGGCTACACCTTC CAWSDLYGYTF
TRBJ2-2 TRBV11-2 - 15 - TGTGCCAGCAGCTTAGGGGGGACTAACACCGGGGAGCTGTTTTTT CASSLGGTNTGELFF
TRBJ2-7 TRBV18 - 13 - TGTGCCAGCTCACCACAGCCCAGAGACGAGCAGTACTTC CASSPQPRDEQYF
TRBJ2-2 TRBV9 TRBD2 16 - TGTGCCAGCAGCAAACTAGCGGGAGTGGGTACCGGGGAGCTGTTTTTT CASSKLAGVGTGELFF
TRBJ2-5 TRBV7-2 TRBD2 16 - TGTGCCAGCAGCTTAGGTGCGCGGGGGGGTCAAGAGACCCAGTACTTC CASSLGARGGQETQYF
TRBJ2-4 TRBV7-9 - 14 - TGTGCCAGCAGCTTAGCGGAGGACAAAAACATTCAGTACTTC CASSLAEDKNIQYF
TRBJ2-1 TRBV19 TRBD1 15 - TGTGCCAGTAGTATGTCGACAGGGTCACACAATGAGCAGTTCTTC CASSMSTGSHNEQFF
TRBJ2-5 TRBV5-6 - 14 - TGTGCCAGCAGCTTGCAACGGGAACAAGAGACCCAGTACTTC CASSLQREQETQYF
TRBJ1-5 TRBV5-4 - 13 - TGTGCCAGCAGCTCGGACAGAGATCAGCCCCAGCATTTT CASSSDRDQPQHF
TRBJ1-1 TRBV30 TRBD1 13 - TGTGCCTGGGGGGGACAGGGAAACACTGAAGCTTTCTTT CAWGGQGNTEAFF
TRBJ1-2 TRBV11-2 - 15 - TGTGCCAGCAGCTCACACTCAAGTGGGGATCGTGGCTACACCTTC CASSSHSSGDRGYTF
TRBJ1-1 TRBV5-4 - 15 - TGTGCCAGCAGCCCCCCCGGGACGATGAACACTGAAGCTTTCTTT CASSPPGTMNTEAFF
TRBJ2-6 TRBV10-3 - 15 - TGTGCCATCAGTCCTATGGTCTCTGGGGCCAACGTCCTGACTTTC CAISPMVSGANVLTF
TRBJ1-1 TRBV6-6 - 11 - TGTGCCACCTTAGATAAAGGGGAAGCTTTCTTT CATLDKGEAFF
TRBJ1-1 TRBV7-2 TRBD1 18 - TGTGCCAGCAGCTTAAGGCGCGGGACAGGGGGCTTGAACACTGAAGCTTTCTTT CASSLRRGTGGLNTEAFF
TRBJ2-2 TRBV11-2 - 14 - TGTGCCAGCAGCTTACAGCGGAACACCGGGGAGCTGTTTTTT CASSLQRNTGELFF
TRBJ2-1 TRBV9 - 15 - TGTGCCAGCAGCGTAGTCGGGGGTTCCTACAATGAGCAGTTCTTC CASSVVGGSYNEQFF